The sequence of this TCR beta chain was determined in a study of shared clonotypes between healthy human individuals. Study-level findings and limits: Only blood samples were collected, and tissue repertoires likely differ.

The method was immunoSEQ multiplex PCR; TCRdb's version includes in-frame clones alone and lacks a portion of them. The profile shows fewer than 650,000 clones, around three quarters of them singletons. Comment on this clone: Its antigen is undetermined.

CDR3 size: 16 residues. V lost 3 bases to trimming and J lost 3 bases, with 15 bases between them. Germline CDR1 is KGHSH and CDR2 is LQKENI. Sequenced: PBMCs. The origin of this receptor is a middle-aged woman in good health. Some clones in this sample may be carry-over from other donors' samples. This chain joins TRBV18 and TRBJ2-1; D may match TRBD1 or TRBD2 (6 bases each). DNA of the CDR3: TGTGCCAGCTCACCGCCGGGGGCCACCGTCTACAATGAGCAGTTCTTC. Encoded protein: CASSPPGATVYNEQFF.